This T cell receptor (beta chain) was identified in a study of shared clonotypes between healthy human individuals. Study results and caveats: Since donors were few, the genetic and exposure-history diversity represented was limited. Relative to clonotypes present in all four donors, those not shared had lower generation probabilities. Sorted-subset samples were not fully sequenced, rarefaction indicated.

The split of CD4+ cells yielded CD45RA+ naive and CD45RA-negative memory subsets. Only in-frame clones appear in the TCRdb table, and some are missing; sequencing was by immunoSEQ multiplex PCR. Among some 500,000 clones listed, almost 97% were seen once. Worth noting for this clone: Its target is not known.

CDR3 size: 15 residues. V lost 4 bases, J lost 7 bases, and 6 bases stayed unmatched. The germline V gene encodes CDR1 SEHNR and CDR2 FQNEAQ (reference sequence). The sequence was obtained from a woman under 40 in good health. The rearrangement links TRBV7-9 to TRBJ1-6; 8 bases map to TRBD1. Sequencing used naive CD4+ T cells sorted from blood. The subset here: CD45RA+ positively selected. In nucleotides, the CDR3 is TGTGCCAGCAGCTATCAGGGGGCTTTGAATTCACCCCTCCACTTT. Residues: CASSYQGALNSPLHF.